The rows below give T cell receptor beta chains drawn from one sample of a study of blood T cell repertoires in COVID-19. Profiled with immunoSEQ multiplex PCR; TCRdb holds only in-frame clones, not every one. The table lists roughly 190,000 clones, 84% of them singletons. Source material: peripheral blood. These receptors originate from a woman in her sixties or seventies with COVID-19, enrolled during active disease. The CDR3 runs from the conserved cysteine through the conserved F or W. Each record gives: J gene, D gene, clone size, V gene, CDR3 protein, CDR3 DNA. The D gene is left open where the match is weak. A clone size is listed for some rows: how often the clone was seen (once, few, many), or a class if it is expanded.

TRBJ1-2	-	-	TRBV6-1	CASSEAGGGYTF	TGTGCCAGCAGTGAAGCGGGGGGTGGCTACACCTTC
TRBJ1-6	TRBD1	-	TRBV15	CATSRDNVGTGESPLHF	TGTGCCACCAGCAGAGATAATGTCGGGACAGGGGAGTCACCCCTCCACTTT
TRBJ2-1	TRBD2	-	TRBV4-1	CASSQPPIGLAGGRSPNEQFF	TGCGCCAGCAGCCAACCTCCCATCGGACTAGCGGGGGGGCGGTCACCGAATGAGCAGTTCTTC
TRBJ2-5	-	-	TRBV5-1	CASSRSRGETQYF	TGCGCCAGCAGCCGAAGCCGGGGGGAGACCCAGTACTTC
TRBJ2-1	TRBD1	once	TRBV11-2	CASSLSGTGYNEQFF	TGTGCCAGCAGCTTATCCGGGACAGGCTACAATGAGCAGTTCTTC
TRBJ2-7	TRBD2	-	TRBV9	CASSPGGAGGAPEQYF	TGTGCCAGCAGCCCCGGGGGGGCGGGAGGCGCCCCCGAGCAGTACTTC
TRBJ1-4	-	-	TRBV28	CAPRGDKEKLFF	TGTGCCCCCCGGGGGGATAAGGAAAAACTGTTTTTT
TRBJ2-2	-	-	TRBV15	CATSRAVTGELFF	TGTGCCACCAGCAGAGCCGTGACCGGGGAGCTGTTTTTT
TRBJ2-3	TRBD2	-	TRBV7-9	CASSSAGASGRATQYF	TGTGCCAGCAGCTCCGCAGGGGCTAGCGGGAGGGCTACGCAGTATTTT
TRBJ2-1	TRBD1	-	TRBV23-1	CASSQAGDRVGYNEQFF	TGCGCCAGCAGTCAGGCCGGAGACAGGGTGGGATACAATGAGCAGTTCTTC
TRBJ1-1	-	-	TRBV18	CASSAQNTEAFF	TGTGCCAGCTCAGCGCAAAACACTGAAGCTTTCTTT
TRBJ2-3	TRBD2	few	TRBV5-1	CASRPASGRTTDTQYF	TGCGCCAGCAGGCCGGCTAGCGGGAGGACCACAGATACGCAGTATTTT
TRBJ1-1	-	-	TRBV19	CASSIWAEAFF	TGTGCCAGTAGTATCTGGGCAGAAGCTTTCTTT
TRBJ1-2	-	-	TRBV5-3	CARSYLWGDLLRDGYTF	TGTGCCAGAAGCTACTTGTGGGGCGACCTCCTAAGAGATGGCTACACCTTC
TRBJ1-1	-	-	TRBV12-3/TRBV12-4	CASIPGEGVAAFF	TGTGCCAGCATCCCAGGAGAAGGAGTAGCGGCTTTCTTT
TRBJ1-2	TRBD1	-	TRBV11-1	CASSFGSGGVEGSYTF	TGTGCCAGCAGCTTCGGATCAGGGGGCGTCGAGGGTAGCTACACCTTC
TRBJ2-2	TRBD2	-	TRBV3-1/TRBV3-2	CASSQGLAGGNTGELFF	TGTGCCAGCAGCCAAGGGCTAGCGGGGGGGAACACCGGGGAGCTGTTTTTT
TRBJ2-3	TRBD1	-	TRBV5-1	CASSSTGGLSDTQYF	TGCGCCAGCAGCTCAACAGGGGGTCTGTCAGATACGCAGTATTTT